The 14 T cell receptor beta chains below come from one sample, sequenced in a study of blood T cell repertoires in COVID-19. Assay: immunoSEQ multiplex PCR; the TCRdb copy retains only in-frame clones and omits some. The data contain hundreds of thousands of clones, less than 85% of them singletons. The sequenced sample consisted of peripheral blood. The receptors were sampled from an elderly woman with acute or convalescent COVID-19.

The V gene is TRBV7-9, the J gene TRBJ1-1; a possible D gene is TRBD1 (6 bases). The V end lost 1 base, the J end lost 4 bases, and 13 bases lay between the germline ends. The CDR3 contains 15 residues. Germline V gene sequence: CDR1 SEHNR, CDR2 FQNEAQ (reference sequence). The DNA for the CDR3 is TGTGCCAGCAGCTTAGTAATGGGGGCGAGCACTGAAGCTTTCTTT. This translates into CASSLVMGASTEAFF.

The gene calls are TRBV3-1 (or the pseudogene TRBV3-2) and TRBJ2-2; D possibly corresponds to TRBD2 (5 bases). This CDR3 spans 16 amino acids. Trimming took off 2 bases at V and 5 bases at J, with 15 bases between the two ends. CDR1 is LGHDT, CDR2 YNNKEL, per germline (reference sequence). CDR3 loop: CASSQSRGLHTGELFF. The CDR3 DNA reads TGTGCCAGCAGCCAATCCCGGGGTCTCCATACCGGGGAGCTGTTTTTT.

CDR3 residues: CAISESRGDEAFF. CDR3 DNA sequence: TGTGCCATCAGTGAGTCCCGGGGAGATGAAGCTTTCTTT. This chain connects TRBV10-3 to TRBJ1-1; D not certain. Germline CDR1 ENHRY, CDR2 SYGVKD. V lost 0 bases and J 7 bases, leaving 9 bases between the germline ends. The CDR3 is 13 amino acids.

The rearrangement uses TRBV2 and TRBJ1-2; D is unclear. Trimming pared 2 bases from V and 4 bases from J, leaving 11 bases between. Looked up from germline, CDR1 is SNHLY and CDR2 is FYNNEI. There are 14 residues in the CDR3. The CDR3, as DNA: TGTGCCAGCAGTGAAAATGGGGAGACCTATGGCTACACCTTC. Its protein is CASSENGETYGYTF.

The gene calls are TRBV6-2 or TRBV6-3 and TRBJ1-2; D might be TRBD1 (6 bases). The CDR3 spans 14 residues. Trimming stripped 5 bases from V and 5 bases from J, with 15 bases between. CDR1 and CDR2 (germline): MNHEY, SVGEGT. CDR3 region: CASSDYGQIYGYTF. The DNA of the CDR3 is TGTGCCAGCAGTGACTACGGACAGATTTATGGCTACACCTTC.

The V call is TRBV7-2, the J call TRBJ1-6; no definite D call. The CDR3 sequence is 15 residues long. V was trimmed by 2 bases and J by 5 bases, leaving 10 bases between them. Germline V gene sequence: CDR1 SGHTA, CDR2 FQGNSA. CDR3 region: CASSLMDGNNSPLHF. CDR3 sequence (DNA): TGTGCCAGCAGCTTAATGGACGGGAATAATTCACCCCTCCACTTT.

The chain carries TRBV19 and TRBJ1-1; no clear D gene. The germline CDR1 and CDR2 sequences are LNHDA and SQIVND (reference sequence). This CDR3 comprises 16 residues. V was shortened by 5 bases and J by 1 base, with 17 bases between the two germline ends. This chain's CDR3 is CASSESVGQKNTEAFF. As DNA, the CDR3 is TGTGCCAGTAGTGAATCCGTTGGTCAGAAGAACACTGAAGCTTTCTTT.

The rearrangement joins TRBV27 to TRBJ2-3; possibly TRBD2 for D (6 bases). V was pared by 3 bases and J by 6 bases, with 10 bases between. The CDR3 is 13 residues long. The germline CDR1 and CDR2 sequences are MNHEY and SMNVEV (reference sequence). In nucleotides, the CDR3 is TGTGCCAGCAGTTTTGGGGGGTACGATACGCAGTATTTT. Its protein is CASSFGGYDTQYF.

The CDR3 loop is CASRIGGAVETQYF. The CDR3 DNA is TGTGCCAGCCGTATAGGGGGCGCGGTAGAGACCCAGTACTTC. This rearrangement joins TRBV27 to TRBJ2-5, with TRBD1 matching over 7 bases. The CDR3 loop spans 14 amino acids. Germline CDR1 and CDR2: MNHEY and SMNVEV (reference sequence). With 8 bases clipped from V and 4 bases from J, the junction kept 10 bases outside the gene matches.

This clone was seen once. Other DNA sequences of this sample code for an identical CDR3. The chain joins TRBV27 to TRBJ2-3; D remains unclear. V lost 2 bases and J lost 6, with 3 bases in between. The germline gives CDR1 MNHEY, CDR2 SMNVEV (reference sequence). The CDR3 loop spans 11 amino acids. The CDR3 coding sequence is TGTGCCAGCAGTTTACGGGATACGCAGTATTTT. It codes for CASSLRDTQYF.

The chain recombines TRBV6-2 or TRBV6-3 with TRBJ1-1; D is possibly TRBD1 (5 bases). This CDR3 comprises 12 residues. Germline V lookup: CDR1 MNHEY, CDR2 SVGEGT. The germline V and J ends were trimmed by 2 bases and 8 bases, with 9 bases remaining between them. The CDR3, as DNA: TGTGCCAGCAGTTACCTAGGGGTGGAAGCTTTCTTT. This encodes CASSYLGVEAFF.

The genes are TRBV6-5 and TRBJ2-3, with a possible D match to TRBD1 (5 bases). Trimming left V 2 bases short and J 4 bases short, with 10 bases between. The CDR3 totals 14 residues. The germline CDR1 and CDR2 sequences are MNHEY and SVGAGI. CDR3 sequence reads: CASSYARVADTQYF. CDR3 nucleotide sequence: TGTGCCAGCAGTTACGCCAGGGTTGCAGATACGCAGTATTTT.

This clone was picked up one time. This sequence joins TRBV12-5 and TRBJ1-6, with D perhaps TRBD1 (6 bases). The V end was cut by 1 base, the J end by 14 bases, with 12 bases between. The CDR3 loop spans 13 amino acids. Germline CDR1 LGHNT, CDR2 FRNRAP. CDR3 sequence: CASGLGDRTTLHF. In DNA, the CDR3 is TGTGCTAGTGGTTTGGGCGACAGGACAACCCTCCACTTT.

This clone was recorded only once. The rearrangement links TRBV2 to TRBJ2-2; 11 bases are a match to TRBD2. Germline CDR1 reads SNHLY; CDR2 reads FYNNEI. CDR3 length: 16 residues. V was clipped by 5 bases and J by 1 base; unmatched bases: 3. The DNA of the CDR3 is TGTGCCAGCAGTCTAGCGGGGGGTGTGAACACCGGGGAGCTGTTTTTT. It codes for CASSLAGGVNTGELFF.